The 30 T cell receptor beta chains below come from one sample, sequenced in a study of cytomegalovirus exposure and HLA in healthy donors. Using immunoSEQ multiplex PCR, the repertoire was profiled, and TCRdb retains in-frame clones only, with some absent. The sample records 160,000 or so clones, approximately 86% being singletons. The sequencing input was PBMCs. The receptors were sampled from a man aged 25 to 40 in good health and CMV-seropositive.

The CDR3 DNA reads as TGTGCCAGCAGTCTAGAGGCAACTAATGAAAAACTGTTTTTT. Its translation: CASSLEATNEKLFF. The V and J genes are TRBV2 and TRBJ1-4; D ambiguous. The germline CDR1 and CDR2 sequences are SNHLY and FYNNEI. This CDR3 comprises 14 residues. V was shortened by 5 bases and J by 0 bases, with 7 bases between the two germline ends.

The chain combines TRBV27 with TRBJ2-7; tentative D call: TRBD2 (7 bases). Trimming left V 0 bases short and J 2 bases short, with 29 bases between. This CDR3 spans 21 amino acids. CDR1 and CDR2 (germline): MNHEY, SMNVEV (reference sequence). CDR3 amino acids: CASSLSWGGAGWPGLAYEQYF. The CDR3 DNA reads TGTGCCAGCAGTTTATCGTGGGGGGGGGCAGGGTGGCCTGGCCTGGCCTACGAGCAGTACTTC.

The chain has TRBV19 and TRBJ2-5; 7 positions match TRBD1. This CDR3 has 15 amino acids. Looked up from germline, CDR1 is LNHDA and CDR2 is SQIVND (reference sequence). V dropped 5 bases and J dropped 4; count of bases not matched to a gene: 10. The CDR3 here is CASSSNRGQRETQYF. DNA for the CDR3: TGTGCCAGTAGTTCCAACAGGGGCCAGCGAGAGACCCAGTACTTC.

This chain uses TRBV30 with TRBJ1-4; 7 bases fit TRBD1. The CDR3 has 13 residues. Germline V CDR1 and CDR2: GTSNPN, SVGIG (reference sequence). Germline trimming cut 5 bases from V and 7 bases from J; bases unmatched to any gene: 7. CDR3 sequence: CAWADRDFEKLFF. CDR3 DNA sequence: TGTGCCTGGGCCGACAGGGACTTTGAAAAACTGTTTTTT.

The rearrangement uses TRBV6-1 and TRBJ1-6, with D unresolved. Germline CDR1 reads MNHNS; CDR2 reads SASEGT. V was trimmed by 3 bases and J by 7 bases, leaving 16 bases between them. The CDR3 runs 16 residues. In nucleotides, the CDR3 is TGTGCCAGCAGTGACACCGGGAGACCGGAGAATTCACCCCTCCACTTT. Its protein product is CASSDTGRPENSPLHF.

The chain recombines TRBV7-8 with TRBJ1-6; the D is unclear. The V end lost 7 bases, the J end lost 2 bases, and 9 bases lay between the germline ends. The length of the CDR3 is 14 residues. Germline CDR1 SGHVS, CDR2 FQNEAQ. The CDR3 protein is CASTSLAYNSPLHF. The CDR3 nucleotides are TGTGCCAGCACTAGTCTGGCCTATAATTCACCCCTCCACTTT.

The chain joins TRBV11-2 to TRBJ1-5; TRBD1 might be the D (6 bases). Trimming shortened V by 3 bases and J by 4 bases, and 16 bases separated the two germline ends. The CDR3 is made up of 16 amino acids. Germline V lookup: CDR1 SGHAT, CDR2 FQNNGV. The CDR3, as DNA: TGTGCCAGCAGCTTGTATGGGGGCGCGAGGAATCAGCCCCAGCATTTT. Encoded protein: CASSLYGGARNQPQHF.

The chain carries TRBV9 and TRBJ1-2, with D perhaps TRBD1 (6 bases). There are 14 residues in the CDR3. In germline, CDR1 is SGDLS, CDR2 YYNGEE. V was trimmed by 0 bases and J by 3 bases, leaving 9 bases between them. CDR3: CASSVAPGDYGYTF. CDR3 bases: TGTGCCAGCAGCGTAGCCCCAGGGGACTATGGCTACACCTTC. Full variable domain (remainder filled in from reference TRBV9 and TRBJ1-2): DSGVTQTPKHLITATGQRVTLRCSPRSGDLSVYWYQQSLDQGLQFLIQYYNGEERAKGNILERFSAQQFPDLHSELNLSSLELGDSALYFCASSVAPGDYGYTFGSGTRLTVV.

V is TRBV4-3 and J is TRBJ2-7, with 7 bases matching TRBD1. Trimming removed 4 bases from V and 4 bases from J; junction bases left unmatched: 4. CDR1 LGHNA and CDR2 YSLEER come from the germline V gene. CDR3 length: 13 residues. The CDR3 loop reads CASSPVQGYEQYF. The CDR3 DNA follows: TGCGCCAGCAGCCCCGTACAGGGGTACGAGCAGTACTTC.

The V gene is TRBV7-9, the J gene TRBJ1-5; 8 bases agree with TRBD1. CDR1 and CDR2 (germline): SEHNR, FQNEAQ (reference sequence). The CDR3 extends over 16 amino acids. V lost 0 bases, J lost 7 bases, and 8 bases stayed unmatched. The CDR3 here is CASSLATGAGNQPQHF. The CDR3 DNA follows: TGTGCCAGCAGCTTAGCGACAGGGGCTGGTAACCAGCCCCAGCATTTT.

This clone has only a few counts. This sequence joins TRBV27 and TRBJ1-1, with D possibly matching TRBD1 (6 bases). The V gene lost 5 bases and the J gene lost 5 bases, with 9 bases spanning the gap. Germline CDR1 reads MNHEY; CDR2 reads SMNVEV (reference sequence). CDR3 length: 12 residues. The CDR3 loop reads CASSLRGTEAFF. The CDR3 DNA is TGTGCCAGCAGTCTCAGGGGTACTGAAGCTTTCTTT.

The rearrangement uses TRBV7-6 and TRBJ2-7; D uncertain. Trimming shortened V by 8 bases and J by 0 bases, and 11 bases separated the two germline ends. CDR1 and CDR2 (germline): SGHVS, FNYEAQ. This CDR3 is 13 amino acids long. CDR3 DNA: TGTGCCAGCGCGGCAGCCGCCTCCTACGAGCAGTACTTC. Translating gives CASAAAASYEQYF.

J is TRBJ2-1 and V is TRBV7-8, with 14 bases identical to TRBD2. J gave up 1 base and V 6 bases, and 11 bases lay outside the gene matches. The germline gives CDR1 SGHVS, CDR2 FQNEAQ. The CDR3 loop spans 19 amino acids. CDR3 region: CASRTTPGLAGVSYNEQFF. Written as DNA, the CDR3 is TGTGCCAGCAGGACCACGCCGGGACTAGCGGGGGTATCCTACAATGAGCAGTTCTTC.

This chain joins TRBV6-6 and TRBJ1-4; 7 nucleotides agree with TRBD1. Unmatched junction bases numbered 9, after V lost 7 bases and J lost 7 bases. The CDR3 runs 14 residues. Germline V gives CDR1 MNHNY, CDR2 SVGAGI (reference sequence). CDR3 in amino acids: CASTPPTGREKLFF. The CDR3 DNA reads as TGTGCCAGCACTCCGCCGACAGGGCGTGAAAAACTGTTTTTT.

The rearrangement links TRBV4-3 to TRBJ2-3; 10 bases match TRBD2. CDR1 is LGHNA, CDR2 YSLEER, per germline. This CDR3 has 17 residues. V shed 2 bases and J 1 base; nucleotides not matched to a gene: 6. The DNA for the CDR3 is TGCGCCAGCAGCCAACTCGCCGGGACTAGCGGCACAGATACGCAGTATTTT. This gives the protein CASSQLAGTSGTDTQYF.

The chain joins TRBV7-2 to TRBJ2-1; 12 bases agree with TRBD1. After removal of 5 bases from V and 2 bases from J, the junction contained 7 bases not matched to a gene. In germline, CDR1 is SGHTA, CDR2 FQGNSA. The CDR3 covers 17 residues. This CDR3 is CASSGTGTGGPYNEQFF. The CDR3 DNA sequence: TGTGCCAGCAGCGGGACCGGGACAGGGGGCCCCTACAATGAGCAGTTCTTC.

The chain joins TRBV9 to TRBJ2-1, with D possibly matching TRBD2 (5 bases). Trimming left V 3 bases short and J 2 bases short, with 15 bases between. Germline loops: CDR1 SGDLS, CDR2 YYNGEE. This CDR3 contains 16 residues. The DNA for the CDR3 is TGTGCCAGCAGCGGGGGAGCCTCTACCACCTACAATGAGCAGTTCTTC. Translating gives CASSGGASTTYNEQFF.

The table lists this clone with a few counts. This chain connects TRBV7-9 to TRBJ1-5; 8 bases are shared with TRBD1. Per germline, CDR1 SEHNR and CDR2 FQNEAQ (reference sequence). Trimming took 4 bases from V and 3 from J; bases not matched to a gene: 5. The CDR3 runs to 15 residues. CDR3: CASSSSDRANQPQHF. The CDR3 DNA reads as TGTGCCAGCAGCTCCTCGGACAGGGCCAATCAGCCCCAGCATTTT.

The chain couples TRBV7-8 to TRBJ2-3; 10 positions agree with TRBD1. In germline, CDR1 is SGHVS, CDR2 FQNEAQ. The CDR3 sequence is 15 residues long. The V gene end was trimmed by 4 bases and the J gene end by 1 base; junction bases not matched to a gene: 2. The CDR3 sequence: CASSWTGGGTDTQYF. The DNA for the CDR3 is TGTGCCAGCAGCTGGACAGGGGGGGGCACAGATACGCAGTATTTT.

This sequence joins TRBV5-1 and TRBJ2-2, with 7 bases that match TRBD2. The trim removed 0 bases at V and 7 bases at J, leaving 9 bases unmatched. Per germline, CDR1 SGHRS and CDR2 YFSETQ. The CDR3 has 16 amino acids. CDR3 amino acids: CASSLAAVRGFGELFF. CDR3 sequence (DNA): TGCGCCAGCAGCTTGGCCGCGGTGCGGGGGTTCGGGGAGCTGTTTTTT.

This chain uses TRBV4-3 with TRBJ2-7, with a possible D match to TRBD2 (5 bases). Germline CDR1 reads LGHNA; CDR2 reads YSLEER. The CDR3 loop spans 16 amino acids. Trimming shortened V by 4 bases and J by 6 bases, and 22 bases separated the two germline ends. The CDR3 nucleotides read TGCGCCAGCAGCCCAGTTGGCTATGAGGGCTGGTTCGAGCAGTACTTC. Its translation is CASSPVGYEGWFEQYF.

V usage is TRBV7-2 and J usage is TRBJ2-5, with TRBD2 identical over 9 bases. Unmatched junction bases numbered 3, after V lost 5 bases and J lost 2 bases. CDR3 length: 14 residues. Germline CDR1 is SGHTA and CDR2 is FQGNSA. As DNA, the CDR3 is TGTGCCAGCAGCCCTAGCGGGGTACAAGAGACCCAGTACTTC. This codes for CASSPSGVQETQYF.

The chain uses TRBV9 and TRBJ1-2; TRBD1 matches at 12 bases. CDR3 length: 21 residues. CDR1 and CDR2 from the germline V gene are SGDLS and YYNGEE. The junction had 21 bases not matched to a gene; V was cut back by 2 bases and J by 4 bases. The CDR3: CASSVQKPGQGARSGFYGYTF. In DNA form, the CDR3 reads TGTGCCAGCAGCGTGCAGAAACCGGGACAGGGGGCGCGATCGGGCTTCTATGGCTACACCTTC.

J is TRBJ2-2 and V is TRBV18; tentatively, D is TRBD2 (6 bases). Germline V gene data show CDR1 as KGHSH and CDR2 as LQKENI. The CDR3 is 15 amino acids. Between the trimmed V and J ends, which lost 6 bases and 3 bases, there was a span of 14 bases. CDR3 protein: CASSVREVDTGELFF. CDR3 DNA: TGTGCCAGCTCGGTCAGGGAGGTGGACACCGGGGAGCTGTTTTTT.

V and J are TRBV29-1 and TRBJ1-1, with 7 bases matching TRBD1. Germline trimming cut 4 bases from V and 2 bases from J; bases unmatched to any gene: 13. The CDR3 is made up of 16 amino acids. The V gene's germline CDR1 is SQVTM and CDR2 ANQGSEA. Here the CDR3 reads CSVGQGTPVYNTEAFF. CDR3 in DNA: TGCAGCGTTGGACAGGGAACTCCAGTATATAACACTGAAGCTTTCTTT.

The chain employs TRBV9 and TRBJ2-3; 11 nucleotides align to TRBD2. The ends lost 0 bases at V and 5 bases at J; junction bases unmatched: 11. This CDR3 comprises 18 residues. CDR1 SGDLS and CDR2 YYNGEE come from the germline V gene. The CDR3 region is CASSVAALAGGARDTQYF. DNA for the CDR3: TGTGCCAGCAGCGTAGCGGCATTAGCGGGGGGGGCCAGAGATACGCAGTATTTT.

CDR3 sequence: CASGLQTYEQYF. The CDR3 nucleotides read TGTGCTAGTGGTTTGCAGACCTACGAGCAGTACTTC. The rearrangement joins TRBV12-5 to TRBJ2-7; the D is unclear. The CDR3 spans 12 residues. V was trimmed by 2 bases and J by 2 bases, leaving 4 bases between them. Germline V CDR1 and CDR2: LGHNT, FRNRAP.

This sequence joins TRBV4-3 and TRBJ2-7; TRBD1 aligns across 10 bases. The CDR3 is 16 residues long. The V gene's germline CDR1 is LGHNA and CDR2 YSLEER. Germline trimming cut 1 base from V and 2 bases from J; bases unmatched to any gene: 5. CDR3 loop: CASSQATGGWAYEQYF. CDR3 coding DNA: TGCGCCAGCAGCCAAGCGACAGGGGGCTGGGCCTACGAGCAGTACTTC.

The V and J genes are TRBV25-1 and TRBJ1-2; a possible D gene is TRBD1 (5 bases). V was clipped by 4 bases and J by 4 bases, with 7 bases between them. This CDR3 is built from 12 residues. CDR1 MGHDK and CDR2 SYGVNS come from the germline V gene. CDR3 DNA: TGTGCCAGCAGTGGAACAGGCTATGGCTACACCTTC. Translating it yields CASSGTGYGYTF.

On this clone: A read error may produce the germline difference seen at one junction end. The V and J genes are TRBV7-7 and TRBJ2-5, with 9 bases identical to TRBD2. The CDR3 length is 13 residues. In germline, CDR1 is SSHAT, CDR2 FNYEAQ (reference sequence). The CDR3 loop reads CASKAGGGKTQYF. Here the CDR3 DNA reads TGTGCTAGCAAGGCGGGAGGGGGCAAGACCCAGTACTTC.